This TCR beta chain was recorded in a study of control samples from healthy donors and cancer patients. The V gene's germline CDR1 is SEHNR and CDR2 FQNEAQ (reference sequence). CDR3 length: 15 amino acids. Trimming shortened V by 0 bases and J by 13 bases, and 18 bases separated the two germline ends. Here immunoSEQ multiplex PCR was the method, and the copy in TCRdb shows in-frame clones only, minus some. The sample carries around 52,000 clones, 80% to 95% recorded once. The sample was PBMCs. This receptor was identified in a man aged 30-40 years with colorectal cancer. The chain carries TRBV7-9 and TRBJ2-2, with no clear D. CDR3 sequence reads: CASSLALSETGSLFF. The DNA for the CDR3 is TGTGCCAGCAGCTTAGCTCTCTCGGAGACGGGTTCGCTGTTTTTT.